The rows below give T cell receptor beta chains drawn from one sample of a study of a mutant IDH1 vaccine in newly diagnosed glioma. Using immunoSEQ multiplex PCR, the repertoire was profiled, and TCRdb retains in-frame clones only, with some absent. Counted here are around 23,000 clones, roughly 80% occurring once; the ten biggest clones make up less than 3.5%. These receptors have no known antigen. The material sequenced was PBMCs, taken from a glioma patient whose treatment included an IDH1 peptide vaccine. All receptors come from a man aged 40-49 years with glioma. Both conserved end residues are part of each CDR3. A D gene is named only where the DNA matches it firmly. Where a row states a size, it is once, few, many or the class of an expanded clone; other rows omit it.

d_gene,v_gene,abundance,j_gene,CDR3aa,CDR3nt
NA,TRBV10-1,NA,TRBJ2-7,CASNEQYF,TGCGCCAGCAACGAGCAGTACTTC
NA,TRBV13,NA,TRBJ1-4,CASSQMGEKLFF,TGTGCCAGCAGCCAAATGGGGGAAAAACTGTTTTTT
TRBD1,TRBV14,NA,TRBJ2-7,CASSQGGGQGAYEQYF,TGTGCCAGCAGCCAAGGAGGGGGACAGGGGGCCTACGAGCAGTACTTC
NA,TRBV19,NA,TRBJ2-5,CASSIGDSSKTQYF,TGTGCCAGTAGTATCGGTGATAGCTCGAAGACCCAGTACTTC
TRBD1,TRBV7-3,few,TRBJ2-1,CASSFLNPGQGGEQFF,TGTGCCAGCAGCTTTCTCAATCCGGGACAGGGTGGTGAGCAGTTCTTC
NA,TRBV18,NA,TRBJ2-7,CASSPSRAGFSEQYF,TGTGCCAGCTCACCCAGCCGCGCGGGATTTTCCGAGCAGTACTTC
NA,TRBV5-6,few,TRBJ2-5,CASRYTSFQETQYF,TGTGCCAGCAGATATACCAGCTTCCAAGAGACCCAGTACTTC
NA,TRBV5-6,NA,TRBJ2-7,CASKGSGSEQYF,TGTGCCAGCAAAGGATCGGGGTCCGAGCAGTACTTC
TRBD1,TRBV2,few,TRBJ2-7,CASSRQGAYEQYF,TGTGCCAGCAGTAGACAGGGGGCGTACGAGCAGTACTTC
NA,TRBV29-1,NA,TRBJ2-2,CSAGADAGELFF,TGCAGCGCTGGGGCAGATGCCGGGGAGCTGTTTTTT
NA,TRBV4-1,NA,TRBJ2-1,CASSQDGGTYNEQFF,TGCGCCAGCAGCCAAGATGGCGGGACTTACAATGAGCAGTTCTTC
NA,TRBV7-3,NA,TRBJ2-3,CASSPRLTVNPDTQYF,TGTGCCAGCAGCCCCCGGCTTACAGTTAACCCAGATACGCAGTATTTT
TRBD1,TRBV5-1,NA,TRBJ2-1,CASSWDRVLYNEQFF,TGCGCCAGCAGCTGGGACAGGGTACTTTACAATGAGCAGTTCTTC
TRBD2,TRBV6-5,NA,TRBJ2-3,CASGSPGLAKDTQYF,TGTGCCAGCGGATCTCCGGGACTAGCAAAAGATACGCAGTATTTT
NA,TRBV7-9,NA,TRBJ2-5,CASSFGQQETQYF,TGTGCCAGCAGCTTCGGGCAGCAAGAGACCCAGTACTTC
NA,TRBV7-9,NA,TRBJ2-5,CASSLVAGGQETQYF,TGTGCCAGCAGCTTAGTGGCTGGGGGACAAGAGACCCAGTACTTC
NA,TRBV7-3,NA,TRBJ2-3,CASSLTGFTDTQYF,TGTGCCAGCAGCTTAACGGGATTCACAGATACGCAGTATTTT
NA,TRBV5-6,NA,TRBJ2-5,CASSFWLSLRQETQYF,TGTGCCAGCAGCTTTTGGCTCTCCCTACGACAAGAGACCCAGTACTTC
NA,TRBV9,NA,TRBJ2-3,CASSVGQDTQYF,TGTGCCAGCAGCGTAGGTCAAGATACGCAGTATTTT
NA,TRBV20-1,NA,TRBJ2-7,CSASLPDEQYF,TGCAGTGCTTCCCTCCCGGACGAGCAGTACTTC
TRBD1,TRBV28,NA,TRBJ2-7,CASSLGQGPYEQYF,TGTGCCAGCAGTTTAGGACAGGGACCCTACGAGCAGTACTTC
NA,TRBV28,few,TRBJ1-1,CASSWTEATEAFF,TGTGCCAGCAGCTGGACCGAGGCGACTGAAGCTTTCTTT
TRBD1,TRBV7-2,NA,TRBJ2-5,CASSSGQASQETQYF,TGTGCCAGCAGCTCCGGACAGGCCTCCCAAGAGACCCAGTACTTC
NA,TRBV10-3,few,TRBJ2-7,CAISGSGEQYF,TGTGCCATCAGCGGGAGTGGCGAGCAGTACTTC
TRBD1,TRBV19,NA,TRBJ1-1,CASSPGLDRVRDTEAFF,TGTGCCAGTAGTCCGGGATTAGACAGGGTACGGGACACTGAAGCTTTCTTT